Following are 29 T cell receptor beta chains from one sample sequenced in a study of regulatory T cells in long-lasting Graves disease. Time point defined: newly diagnosed GD, antithyroid drugs for less than 3 months. There was RNA extracted from PBMCs, and the TCR library was made from it. iRepertoire HTBI primers and Arm-PCR of CDR3 regions built TCR beta libraries. TCRdb independently ran MiXCR on the multiplex PCR reads; one entry per CDR3 protein. The top ten clones hold around 7.6% of a sample with about 430,000 distinct CDR3 sequences, over 12% of them seen once. These same data were also listed under a study on T cells in Graves' hyperthyroidism and ophthalmopathy.

The specimen was peripheral blood mononuclear cells (PBMCs), collected at new diagnosis, from a patient treated with antithyroid drugs. These receptors were obtained from a woman between 40 and 55 years old with Graves disease.

The gene calls are TRBV28 and TRBJ1-4; D is unresolved. Germline V gene sequence: CDR1 MDHEN, CDR2 SYDVKM. The germline V and J ends were trimmed by 4 bases and 3 bases, with 12 bases remaining between them. The length of the CDR3 is 15 residues. The CDR3 is CASSSPGSSNEKLFF. In DNA form, the CDR3 reads TGTGCCAGCAGTTCCCCGGGAAGCTCTAATGAAAAACTGTTTTTT. Looking up the rest from reference TRBV28 and TRBJ1-4 gives the full variable domain: DVKVTQSSRYLVKRTGEKVFLECVQDMDHENMFWYRQDPGLGLRLIYFSYDVKMKEKGDIPEGYSVSREKKERFSLILESASTNQTSMYLCASSSPGSSNEKLFFGSGTQLSVL.

This clonotype was picked up many times. V gene TRBV12-3 or TRBV12-4 combines with J gene TRBJ2-7, with 9 bases matching TRBD1. J gave up 7 bases and V 4 bases, and 8 bases lay outside the gene matches. This CDR3 has 14 amino acids. CDR3: CASSSSQGAREQYF. In DNA, the CDR3 is TGTGCCAGCAGTTCGTCACAGGGGGCGAGGGAGCAGTACTTC.

The V and J genes are TRBV29-1 and TRBJ2-3; TRBD2 aligns across 9 bases. The CDR3 loop spans 19 amino acids. Germline lookup yields CDR1 SQVTM and CDR2 ANQGSEA. Trimming removed 0 bases from V and 6 bases from J; junction bases left unmatched: 19. The CDR3 sequence is CSVEEPSSTSGDGLDTQYF. The DNA of the CDR3 is TGCAGCGTTGAAGAGCCCTCCTCGACTAGCGGAGACGGGTTGGATACGCAGTATTTT.

This clonotype was detected many times. This chain joins TRBV18 and TRBJ2-7; maybe TRBD2 (6 bases). The V gene's germline CDR1 is KGHSH and CDR2 LQKENI. This CDR3 has 14 amino acids. V lost 5 bases and J 2 bases, leaving 13 bases between the germline ends. CDR3 DNA: TGTGCCAGCTCAACATATAGCGGAGCCTACGAGCAGTACTTC. Its protein product is CASSTYSGAYEQYF.

The sample holds many counts of this clonotype. The chain carries TRBV27 and TRBJ2-1, with 11 bases lining up with TRBD2. The CDR3 extends over 16 amino acids. V shed 3 bases, J shed 6 bases, and the junction held 7 bases outside the gene matches. The germline V gene encodes CDR1 MNHEY and CDR2 SMNVEV (reference sequence). CDR3 region: CASSFIRLAGGNEQFF. CDR3 nucleotides: TGTGCCAGCAGTTTCATACGGCTAGCGGGAGGCAATGAGCAGTTCTTC.

The chain has TRBV11-2 and TRBJ2-1; either TRBD1 or TRBD2 may fit D (5 bases each). This CDR3 is built from 16 residues. The V end lost 5 bases, the J end lost 0 bases, and 14 bases lay between the germline ends. Per germline, CDR1 SGHAT and CDR2 FQNNGV. The CDR3 DNA is TGTGCCAGCAGCCGACCCACGGGGCCCTCCTACAATGAGCAGTTCTTC. Its protein product is CASSRPTGPSYNEQFF.

In its sample, this clonotype was seen many times. V usage is TRBV11-2 and J usage is TRBJ2-1, with D possibly matching TRBD2 (6 bases). Germline V gene lookup returns CDR1 SGHAT and CDR2 FQNNGV. The ends were cut back, 3 bases at V and 8 bases at J, with 20 bases in the middle. The CDR3 has 16 amino acids. The CDR3 DNA reads as TGTGCCAGCAGCTTGCGGGGAGGACGGGACGGCGATGAGCAGTTCTTC. Translating gives CASSLRGGRDGDEQFF.

This clonotype was observed many times. The chain employs TRBV20-1 and TRBJ2-5; 7 nucleotides line up with TRBD1. Germline CDR1 is DFQATT and CDR2 is SNEGSKA (reference sequence). The CDR3 extends over 13 amino acids. J lost 4 bases, V lost 2 bases, and 4 bases had no gene match. In DNA, the CDR3 is TGCAGTGCTAGAAGGGCAGGGGGAGAGACCCAGTACTTC. Its translation: CSARRAGGETQYF.

This clonotype was found many times. The CDR3 here is CASSWGAGAEAFF. CDR3 bases: TGTGCCAGCAGTTGGGGGGCAGGGGCTGAAGCTTTCTTT. V and J are TRBV2 and TRBJ1-1, with D maybe TRBD1 (6 bases). With 5 bases removed from V and 6 bases from J, the gap between germline ends came to 13 bases. Germline V CDR1 and CDR2: SNHLY, FYNNEI. The CDR3 consists of 13 residues.

This chain's CDR3 is CASSDGGNEQFF. The DNA for the CDR3 is TGCGCCAGCAGTGATGGCGGGAATGAGCAGTTCTTC. The rearrangement joins TRBV10-2 to TRBJ2-1, with a weak D call TRBD2 (5 bases). CDR3 length equals 12 residues. From germline, CDR1 is WSHSY and CDR2 SAAADI. With 3 bases removed from V and 7 bases from J, the gap between germline ends came to 7 bases.

This chain joins TRBV27 and TRBJ1-1; D ambiguous. V dropped 3 bases and J dropped 0 bases, with 8 bases sitting between them. The CDR3 is 14 residues long. CDR1 and CDR2 (germline): MNHEY, SMNVEV (reference sequence). CDR3 nucleotide sequence: TGTGCCAGCAGTTTCGGGAAAATGAACACTGAAGCTTTCTTT. Translation gives CASSFGKMNTEAFF.

This clonotype has at least ten counts. The gene calls are TRBV7-2 and TRBJ2-7; 7 nucleotides line up with TRBD2. Germline assignment: CDR1 SGHTA and CDR2 FQGNSA. Germline trimming cut 0 bases from V and 3 bases from J; bases unmatched to any gene: 11. This CDR3 spans 17 amino acids. CDR3 protein: CASSLADGPLADYEQYF. The CDR3 bases are TGTGCCAGCAGCTTAGCGGATGGGCCGCTAGCGGACTACGAGCAGTACTTC.

This clonotype was detected only a few times. This sequence may be a read error, since a much larger clone differs from it by one base. The chain is built from TRBV28 and TRBJ2-7; perhaps TRBD2 as D (6 bases). Trimming took 2 bases from V and 3 from J, leaving 14 bases between them. There are 15 residues in the CDR3. Germline assignment: CDR1 MDHEN and CDR2 SYDVKM. CDR3 sequence: CASSLGGGSDYEQYF. The CDR3 DNA follows: TGTGCCAGCAGTTTAGGGGGAGGTTCGGACTACGAGCAGTACTTC.

The chain is built from TRBV15 and TRBJ1-5; no clear D. The CDR3 has 14 residues. V was trimmed by 0 bases and J by 5 bases, leaving 8 bases between them. Germline CDR1 reads LNHNV; CDR2 reads YYDKDF (reference sequence). Written as DNA, the CDR3 is TGTGCCACCAGCAGAGATTTTGGGTATCAGCCCCAGCATTTT. Its translation: CATSRDFGYQPQHF.

The genes are TRBV29-1 and TRBJ2-1; D not certain. The V and J ends lost 1 base and 5 bases respectively, with 15 bases between them. Germline-derived CDR1 and CDR2 are SQVTM and ANQGSEA. This CDR3 region has 15 residues. CDR3 amino acids: CSVEAPYSVDNEQFF. The CDR3 DNA is TGCAGCGTTGAAGCGCCCTACAGCGTCGACAATGAGCAGTTCTTC.

The chain is built from TRBV6-2 or TRBV6-3 and TRBJ1-5, with D hard to call. V dropped 6 bases and J dropped 4 bases, with 7 bases sitting between them. The CDR3 runs to 12 residues. The germline CDR1 and CDR2 sequences are MNHEY and SVGEGT. The CDR3 coding sequence is TGTGCCAGCAGACTACTAAATCAGCCCCAGCATTTT. Translation: CASRLLNQPQHF.

This clonotype appeared many times. J is TRBJ2-3 and V is TRBV29-1; 7 bases line up with TRBD1. Germline lookup yields CDR1 SQVTM and CDR2 ANQGSEA. The CDR3 is 15 residues long. The V and J ends lost 6 bases and 0 bases, in that order; junction bases with no gene match: 9. The CDR3 DNA sequence: TGCAGCGTGCTAAGGGACAGCTCTAGCACAGATACGCAGTATTTT. It encodes CSVLRDSSSTDTQYF.

CDR3 in amino acids: CSVEDGPGSSYNEQFF. CDR3 in DNA: TGCAGCGTTGAAGATGGTCCAGGGAGCTCCTACAATGAGCAGTTCTTC. V gene TRBV29-1 combines with J gene TRBJ2-1; tentatively, D is TRBD1 or TRBD2 (5 bases each). V shed 0 bases and J shed 0 bases, with 12 bases lying between them. Germline V gene lookup returns CDR1 SQVTM and CDR2 ANQGSEA. This CDR3 has 16 amino acids.

The sample holds many counts of this clonotype. The chain carries TRBV12-3 or TRBV12-4 and TRBJ2-5; 9 positions match TRBD2. Unmatched junction bases numbered 10, after V lost 6 bases and J lost 5 bases. The CDR3 runs 15 residues. For the CDR3, the DNA is TGTGCCAGCAGCCCACTTAGCGGGAGCTATGAGACCCAGTACTTC. This translates into CASSPLSGSYETQYF.

There are a few counts of this clonotype. The chain couples TRBV6-1 to TRBJ2-7, with 12 bases matching TRBD2. CDR3 length: 15 residues. Germline CDR1 is MNHNS and CDR2 is SASEGT. The V gene end was trimmed by 5 bases and the J gene end by 5 bases; junction bases not matched to a gene: 7. As DNA, the CDR3 is TGTGCCAGCAGTCCGCCGACTAGCGGGAGTCACGAGCAGTACTTC. Translated: CASSPPTSGSHEQYF.

In this sample, this clonotype turned up a few times. The V and J genes are TRBV5-1 and TRBJ1-5; 10 positions agree with TRBD1. V was pared by 0 bases and J by 6 bases, with 0 bases of the junction left unmatched. Germline CDR1 and CDR2: SGHRS and YFSETQ. The CDR3 is made up of 14 amino acids. The CDR3 sequence is CASSLGQGAQPQHF. DNA of the CDR3: TGCGCCAGCAGCTTGGGACAGGGGGCTCAGCCCCAGCATTTT.

Ten or more counts support this clonotype. The V and J genes are TRBV2 and TRBJ1-4, with 9 positions matching TRBD1. CDR3 length: 15 residues. Looked up from germline, CDR1 is SNHLY and CDR2 is FYNNEI. Trimming took 6 bases from V and 5 from J; bases not matched to a gene: 7. In nucleotides, the CDR3 is TGTGCCAGCAGGCCGTTAGGACAGGGGAATGAAAAACTGTTTTTT. Residues: CASRPLGQGNEKLFF.

The chain has TRBV2 and TRBJ1-3; possible D gene TRBD1, 5 bases. CDR1 and CDR2 from the germline V gene are SNHLY and FYNNEI. V lost 2 bases, J lost 5 bases, and 10 bases lay in between. The CDR3 totals 14 residues. The CDR3 here is CASSEQGIRNTIYF. DNA for the CDR3: TGTGCCAGCAGTGAACAGGGAATCCGAAACACCATATATTTT.

This clonotype was counted many times. The chain uses TRBV27 and TRBJ2-1; 9 bases are a match to TRBD1. This CDR3 contains 15 residues. Germline assignment: CDR1 MNHEY and CDR2 SMNVEV (reference sequence). J lost 3 bases, V lost 2 bases, and 2 bases had no gene match. The CDR3 DNA is TGTGCCAGCAGTTTACCGGGACAGGGCTACAATGAGCAGTTCTTC. Translation: CASSLPGQGYNEQFF.

This clonotype was seen repeatedly, ten times or more. The rearrangement links TRBV20-1 to TRBJ2-1, with no clear D. The V and J ends lost 3 bases and 1 base respectively, with 10 bases between them. The CDR3 length is 14 residues. The germline V gene has CDR1 DFQATT and CDR2 SNEGSKA (reference sequence). The CDR3 loop reads CSASIAASYNEQFF. In DNA, the CDR3 is TGCAGTGCTAGTATTGCGGCTTCCTACAATGAGCAGTTCTTC.

This clonotype was seen more than once but under ten times. This sequence joins TRBV10-3 and TRBJ1-5, with 7 bases lining up with TRBD1. With V trimmed by 6 bases and J by 5 bases, 4 bases remained unmatched. Germline-derived CDR1 and CDR2 are ENHRY and SYGVKD. This CDR3 is 13 amino acids long. The CDR3 sequence: CAIRGDSHQPQHF. The CDR3 DNA reads as TGTGCCATCAGAGGGGACAGCCATCAGCCCCAGCATTTT.

This clonotype was detected ten times or more. The chain uses TRBV3-1 and TRBJ2-3; the D call may be TRBD1 or TRBD2 (6 bases each). CDR3 length: 13 residues. Germline V gene lookup returns CDR1 LGHDT and CDR2 YNNKEL (reference sequence). Trimming pared 8 bases from V and 6 bases from J, leaving 15 bases between. CDR3 protein: CASGGSGADTQYF. The DNA for the CDR3 is TGTGCCAGCGGAGGCTCGGGGGCGGATACGCAGTATTTT.

This clonotype was seen many times. V usage is TRBV5-6 and J usage is TRBJ2-1; the D gene is possibly TRBD1 (5 bases). Germline CDR1 and CDR2: SGHDT and YYEEEE. The CDR3 has 13 amino acids. The germline V and J ends were trimmed by 2 bases and 8 bases, with 11 bases remaining between them. In nucleotides, the CDR3 is TGTGCCAGCAGCTTAGCTCAGGGCTATGAGCAGTTCTTC. This translates into CASSLAQGYEQFF.

The gene calls are TRBV18 and TRBJ1-5; 9 bases are shared with TRBD1. The CDR3 extends over 16 amino acids. CDR1 and CDR2 from the germline V gene are KGHSH and LQKENI. J gave up 7 bases and V 3 bases, and 10 bases lay outside the gene matches. In nucleotides, the CDR3 is TGTGCCAGCTCACCCGACCGGGACAGGGCCGGCCAGCCCCAGCATTTT. This encodes CASSPDRDRAGQPQHF.